This TCR beta chain came from a study of blood T cell repertoires in COVID-19. For the study at large: PBMCs, B-cell-depleted T cells, or T cells were the source of the cDNA or gDNA that made up the material.

This CDR3 spans 14 amino acids. Losses at the gene ends were 1 base for V and 5 bases for J; bases not matched to a gene: 0. Germline CDR1 and CDR2: MNHEY and SMNVEV (reference sequence). This clone was seen a handful of times. As originally analysed: Researchers report that nucleated cell counts were estimated from reference gene primer amplification. Here immunoSEQ multiplex PCR was the method, and the copy in TCRdb shows in-frame clones only, minus some. The V and J calls and clone size are taken from that table; D and trimming were inferred from the DNA. Seen here are 240,000 or so clones, 75% to 90% observed once, and the top ten hold just over 7%.

Sequencing was done on a sample of peripheral blood. The rearrangement links TRBV27 to TRBJ2-2; 8 nucleotides line up with TRBD1. The source of this sequence is a man in his 60s who had recovered from COVID-19. The DNA of the CDR3 is TGTGCCAGCAGTTTATGGGACAGGACCGGGGAGCTGTTTTTT. Translation gives CASSLWDRTGELFF.